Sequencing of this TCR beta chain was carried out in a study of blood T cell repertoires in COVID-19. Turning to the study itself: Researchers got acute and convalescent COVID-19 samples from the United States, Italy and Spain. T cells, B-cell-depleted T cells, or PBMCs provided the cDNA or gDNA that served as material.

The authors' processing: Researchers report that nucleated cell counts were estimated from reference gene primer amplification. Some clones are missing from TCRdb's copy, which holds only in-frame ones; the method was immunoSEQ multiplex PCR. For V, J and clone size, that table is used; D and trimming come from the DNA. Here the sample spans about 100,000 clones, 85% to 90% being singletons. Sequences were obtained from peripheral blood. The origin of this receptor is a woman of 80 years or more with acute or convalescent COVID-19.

The CDR3 region has the DNA TGTGCCAGCAACAGGTTTTACTATGGCTACACCTTC. It yields the protein CASNRFYYGYTF. This chain connects TRBV2 to TRBJ1-2; D perhaps matches TRBD1 (5 bases). The V end lost 7 bases, the J end lost 3 bases, and 9 bases lay between the germline ends. Germline V gives CDR1 SNHLY, CDR2 FYNNEI. The CDR3 runs 12 residues.